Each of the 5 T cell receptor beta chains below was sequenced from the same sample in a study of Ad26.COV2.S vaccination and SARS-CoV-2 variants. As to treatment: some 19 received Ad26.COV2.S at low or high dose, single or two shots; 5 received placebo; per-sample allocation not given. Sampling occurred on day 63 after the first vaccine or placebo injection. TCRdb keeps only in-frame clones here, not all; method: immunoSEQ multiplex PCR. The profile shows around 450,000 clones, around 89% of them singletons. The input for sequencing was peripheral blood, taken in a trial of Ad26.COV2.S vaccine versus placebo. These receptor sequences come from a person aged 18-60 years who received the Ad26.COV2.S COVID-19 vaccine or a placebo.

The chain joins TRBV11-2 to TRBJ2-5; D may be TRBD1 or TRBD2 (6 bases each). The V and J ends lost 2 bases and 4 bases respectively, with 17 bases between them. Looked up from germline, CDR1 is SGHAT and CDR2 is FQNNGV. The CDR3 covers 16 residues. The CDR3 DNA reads TGTGCCAGCAGCTTAACTAAGATGGGGGGCCTAGAGACCCAGTACTTC. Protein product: CASSLTKMGGLETQYF.

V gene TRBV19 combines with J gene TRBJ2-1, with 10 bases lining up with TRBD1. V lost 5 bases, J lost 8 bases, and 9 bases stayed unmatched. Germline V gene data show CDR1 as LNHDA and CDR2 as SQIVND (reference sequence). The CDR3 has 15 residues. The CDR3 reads CASSVRDRGGDEQFF. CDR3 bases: TGTGCCAGTAGTGTCCGGGACAGGGGAGGAGATGAGCAGTTCTTC.

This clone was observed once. The CDR3 is CASSQDLRDPTGELFF. The CDR3 bases are TGTGCCAGCAGCCAAGACCTCAGGGACCCCACCGGGGAGCTGTTTTTT. The rearrangement uses TRBV4-2 and TRBJ2-2, with D perhaps given as TRBD1 or TRBD2 (5 bases each). V lost 0 bases and J 4 bases, leaving 12 bases between the germline ends. The CDR3 runs 16 residues. Germline CDR1 LGHNA, CDR2 YNFKEQ.

The CDR3 spells CASSLVRGANEKLFF. The DNA of the CDR3 is TGTGCCAGCAGCTTAGTACGGGGGGCTAATGAAAAACTGTTTTTT. The chain carries TRBV11-2 and TRBJ1-4, with a tentative D call TRBD1 (5 bases). V was trimmed by 1 base and J by 3 bases, leaving 9 bases between them. CDR1 and CDR2 (germline): SGHAT, FQNNGV. The CDR3 contains 15 residues.

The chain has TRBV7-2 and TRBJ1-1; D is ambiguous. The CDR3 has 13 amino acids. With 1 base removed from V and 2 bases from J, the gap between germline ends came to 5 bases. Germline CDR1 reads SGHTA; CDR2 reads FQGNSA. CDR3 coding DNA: TGTGCCAGCAGCTTAGGGTTCAACACTGAAGCTTTCTTT. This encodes CASSLGFNTEAFF.